Detailed here is one T cell receptor beta chain. The data belong to a study of cytomegalovirus exposure and HLA in healthy donors. The PCR was carried out with 60 Vbeta primers and 13 Jbeta primers. The method was immunoSEQ multiplex PCR; TCRdb's version includes in-frame clones alone and lacks a portion of them. The sample yields about 120,000 clones, around 63% seen once. Material: PBMCs. This receptor was identified in a man between 35 and 55 years old in good health and CMV-seropositive.

The CDR3 DNA reads as TGTGCCAGCAGCCAAGGCGGCGGGAGGGCCGTAGATACGCAGTATTTT. This codes for CASSQGGGRAVDTQYF. V gene TRBV4-2 combines with J gene TRBJ2-3; TRBD2 aligns across 9 bases. The CDR3 runs to 16 residues. J was trimmed by 5 bases and V by 1 base; bases with no gene match: 7. CDR1 and CDR2 (germline): LGHNA, YNFKEQ.